A single sample gave rise to the 25 T cell receptor beta chains below, sequenced in a study of CD8+CD57+ T cells in acquired aplastic anemia. TCR beta VDJ and CDR3 were profiled, and genomic DNA was the template. One entry per CDR3 protein, called by TCRdb with MiXCR from the reads. The data hold roughly 160,000 distinct CDR3 sequences, with 70% to 80% observed a single time. The authors sequenced patients whose flow cytometry had shown CD8+CD57+ cell expansion. The specimen was sorted CD4+, CD8+, or CD8+CD57+ T cells (not recorded which) from PBMCs. These receptors originate from a human donor with aplastic anemia.

The rearrangement links TRBV2 to TRBJ2-2; D not resolved. Germline V gene sequence: CDR1 SNHLY, CDR2 FYNNEI. CDR3 size: 14 residues. With 6 bases removed from V and 4 bases from J, the gap between germline ends came to 12 bases. The CDR3 nucleotides read TGTGCCAGCAGATCCTTACTTATCACCGGGGAGCTGTTTTTT. It translates to CASRSLLITGELFF.

The rearrangement uses TRBV6-4 and TRBJ2-3; 12 bases match TRBD2. Germline V lookup: CDR1 MRHNA, CDR2 SNTAGT. This CDR3 comprises 15 residues. V lost 4 bases and J lost 3; bases outside the gene matches: 2. This chain's CDR3 is CASSALAGGTDTQYF. CDR3 nucleotides: TGTGCCAGCAGTGCCCTAGCGGGGGGGACAGATACGCAGTATTTT.

The rearrangement links TRBV6-5 to TRBJ2-7; tentatively, D is TRBD1 (6 bases). The end of the DNA is better explained by TRBJ2-1, so the J call may be wrong. The CDR3 is 13 amino acids. CDR1 and CDR2 (germline): MNHEY, SVGAGI. The CDR3 DNA sequence: TGTGCCAGCAACGGTAGGGGCAGGGGTGAGCAGTTCTTC. It encodes CASNGRGRGEQFF.

The chain combines TRBV15 with TRBJ1-5, with unresolved D. V dropped 3 bases and J dropped 4 bases, with 10 bases sitting between them. Germline CDR1 is LNHNV and CDR2 is YYDKDF (reference sequence). The CDR3 totals 14 residues. CDR3 sequence: CATSRHNSNQPQHF. Here the CDR3 DNA reads TGTGCCACCAGCAGGCACAATAGTAATCAGCCCCAGCATTTT.

This clonotype came up a few times. The chain recombines TRBV24-1 with TRBJ1-5; tentatively, D is TRBD1 (6 bases). CDR3 length equals 13 residues. The ends were cut back, 9 bases at V and 7 bases at J, with 15 bases in the middle. CDR1 is KGHDR and CDR2 is SFDVKD in the germline V gene. CDR3 in amino acids: CATSRGGRQPQHF. CDR3 DNA sequence: TGTGCCACCTCGAGAGGGGGGAGACAGCCCCAGCATTTT.

The CDR3 region is CATSRDGQVNQPQHF. CDR3 nucleotide sequence: TGTGCCACCAGCAGAGATGGACAGGTCAATCAGCCCCAGCATTTT. The chain uses TRBV15 and TRBJ1-5; TRBD1 agrees at 7 bases. This CDR3 region has 15 residues. Germline values: CDR1 LNHNV, CDR2 YYDKDF (reference sequence). Trimming at V came to 0 bases and at J to 3 bases, leaving 2 bases not matched to a gene. The full variable domain, rest sourced from reference TRBV15 and TRBJ1-5, is DAMVIQNPRYQVTQFGKPVTLSCSQTLNHNVMYWYQQKSSQAPKLLFHYYDKDFNNEADTPDNFQSRRPNTSFCFLDIRSPGLGDTAMYLCATSRDGQVNQPQHFGDGTRLSIL.

V gene TRBV24-1 combines with J gene TRBJ1-1; D is unclear. CDR3 length equals 12 residues. Deletions cut 8 bases from V and 1 base from J, with 7 bases between. CDR1 and CDR2 from the germline V gene are KGHDR and SFDVKD. The CDR3 reads CATTGPNTEAFF. The CDR3, as DNA: TGTGCCACCACTGGACCGAACACTGAAGCTTTCTTT.

The genes are TRBV2 and TRBJ2-7; TRBD1 is a possible D gene (5 bases). The V end was cut by 0 bases, the J end by 2 bases, with 11 bases between. Per germline, CDR1 SNHLY and CDR2 FYNNEI. CDR3 length: 15 residues. CDR3 nucleotides: TGTGCCAGCAGTGAAGCTCCAGGGAAAACCTACGAGCAGTACTTC. Protein product: CASSEAPGKTYEQYF. Full variable domain (rest looked up from reference TRBV2 and TRBJ2-7): EPEVTQTPSHQVTQMGQEVILRCVPISNHLYFYWYRQILGQKVEFLVSFYNNEISEKSEIFDDQFSVERPDGSNFTLKIRSTKLEDSAMYFCASSEAPGKTYEQYFGPGTRLTVT.

The rearrangement joins TRBV10-3 to TRBJ1-2, with TRBD1 as a possible D gene (6 bases). With 5 bases removed from V and 4 bases from J, the gap between germline ends came to 11 bases. Germline CDR1 reads ENHRY; CDR2 reads SYGVKD. The CDR3 extends over 13 amino acids. The CDR3 spells CAISQDSSYGYTF. CDR3 DNA sequence: TGTGCCATCAGTCAGGACAGTTCCTATGGCTACACCTTC.

This clonotype has a single count. V usage is TRBV24-1 and J usage is TRBJ2-2; D might be TRBD1 or TRBD2, each matching 5 bases. The CDR3 runs 14 residues. Germline CDR1 and CDR2: KGHDR and SFDVKD. V shed 7 bases and J shed 0 bases, with 8 bases lying between them. The CDR3 here is CATRRDANTGELFF. The CDR3 DNA sequence: TGTGCCACCAGAAGGGACGCGAACACCGGGGAGCTGTTTTTT.

The chain uses TRBV24-1 and TRBJ2-5; D is possibly TRBD1 or TRBD2 (7 bases each). V lost 5 bases to trimming and J lost 5 bases, with 17 bases between them. Germline V gene sequence: CDR1 KGHDR, CDR2 SFDVKD. This CDR3 has 15 amino acids. The CDR3 loop is CATSVNRGGGETQYF. For the CDR3, the DNA is TGTGCCACCAGTGTGAACAGGGGCGGGGGTGAGACCCAGTACTTC.

The J gene is TRBJ1-4, the V gene TRBV2, with 8 nucleotides matching TRBD1. Trimming removed 8 bases from V and 5 bases from J; junction bases left unmatched: 10. This CDR3 region has 15 residues. CDR1 is SNHLY, CDR2 FYNNEI, per germline. In DNA form, the CDR3 reads TGTGCCAGCGGACAGGGCGGGACGTTGAATGAAAAACTGTTTTTT. Residues: CASGQGGTLNEKLFF. Supplemented by reference TRBV2 and TRBJ1-4, the full variable domain reads EPEVTQTPSHQVTQMGQEVILRCVPISNHLYFYWYRQILGQKVEFLVSFYNNEISEKSEIFDDQFSVERPDGSNFTLKIRSTKLEDSAMYFCASGQGGTLNEKLFFGSGTQLSVL.

The DNA for the CDR3 is TGTGCCAGTAGTATAGGTGACAGACCAGGTCAAGAGACCCAGTACTTC. This translates into CASSIGDRPGQETQYF. The chain carries TRBV19 and TRBJ2-5, with D possibly TRBD1 on 5 matching bases. CDR3 length: 16 amino acids. With 1 base removed from V and 2 bases from J, the gap between germline ends came to 14 bases. CDR1 is LNHDA, CDR2 SQIVND, per germline (reference sequence).

This clonotype was seen many times. J is TRBJ2-3 and V is TRBV2; TRBD2 aligns across 7 bases. The CDR3 runs to 15 residues. The germline V gene encodes CDR1 SNHLY and CDR2 FYNNEI. V dropped 8 bases and J dropped 5; count of bases not matched to a gene: 13. The CDR3 nucleotides read TGTGCCAGCGATGGTGGCGGGGGTACTGGAGATACGCAGTATTTT. Its translation: CASDGGGGTGDTQYF.

This clonotype has ten or more counts. V gene TRBV10-1 combines with J gene TRBJ2-7; D may be TRBD1 (5 bases). Germline V lookup: CDR1 WNHNN, CDR2 SYGVQD (reference sequence). Trimming pared 5 bases from V and 0 bases from J, leaving 11 bases between. The CDR3 loop spans 14 amino acids. CDR3 amino acids: CASSSLRDSYEQYF. CDR3 nucleotides: TGCGCCAGCAGTTCCCTCAGGGACTCCTACGAGCAGTACTTC.

The rearrangement uses TRBV7-6 and TRBJ2-5; tentative D call: TRBD2 (5 bases). The CDR3 consists of 15 residues. The V end was cut by 5 bases, the J end by 5 bases, with 18 bases between. The germline CDR1 and CDR2 sequences are SGHVS and FNYEAQ. The CDR3 spells CASSAEVAARETQYF. In DNA, the CDR3 is TGTGCCAGCAGCGCGGAGGTAGCAGCCAGGGAGACCCAGTACTTC.

The rearrangement joins TRBV7-8 to TRBJ2-7; D tentatively fits TRBD1 or TRBD2 (5 bases each). Germline CDR1 SGHVS, CDR2 FQNEAQ. CDR3 length: 15 residues. Deletions cut 3 bases from V and 0 bases from J, with 12 bases between. The CDR3 DNA sequence: TGTGCCAGCAGCTTGAGGGGCCAATACTCCTACGAGCAGTACTTC. It encodes CASSLRGQYSYEQYF. Supplemented by reference TRBV7-8 and TRBJ2-7, the full variable domain reads GAGVSQSPRYKVAKRGQDVALRCDPISGHVSLFWYQQALGQGPEFLTYFQNEAQLDKSGLPSDRFFAERPEGSVSTLKIQRTQQEDSAVYLCASSLRGQYSYEQYFGPGTRLTVT.

The chain employs TRBV14 and TRBJ2-7; the D is unclear. The germline V gene has CDR1 SGHDN and CDR2 FVKESK. V was trimmed by 4 bases and J by 4 bases, leaving 11 bases between them. This CDR3 spans 13 amino acids. CDR3: CASSRDGPYEQYF. The CDR3 DNA follows: TGTGCCAGCAGCCGAGATGGTCCGTACGAGCAGTACTTC.

The gene calls are TRBV9 and TRBJ1-2; D not certain. The CDR3 spans 15 residues. The V end lost 0 bases, the J end lost 2 bases, and 11 bases lay between the germline ends. Germline CDR1 and CDR2: SGDLS and YYNGEE. CDR3 in DNA: TGTGCCAGCAGCGTAGGATTAGGGCAAAACTATGGCTACACCTTC. It encodes CASSVGLGQNYGYTF.

The CDR3 here is CATSDWSGSSTDTQYF. The CDR3 coding sequence is TGTGCCACCAGTGATTGGAGCGGGAGCTCGACAGATACGCAGTATTTT. The V call is TRBV24-1, the J call TRBJ2-3; 8 nucleotides match TRBD2. Germline CDR1 is KGHDR and CDR2 is SFDVKD. The V segment lost 2 bases and the J segment 3 bases; nucleotides outside the gene matches: 6. There are 16 residues in the CDR3.

This clonotype has only a few counts. The rearrangement joins TRBV27 to TRBJ2-7; 9 bases match TRBD1. Germline V lookup: CDR1 MNHEY, CDR2 SMNVEV (reference sequence). The junction had 5 bases not matched to a gene; V was cut back by 5 bases and J by 3 bases. The CDR3 is made up of 14 amino acids. CDR3 DNA: TGTGCCAGCAGTCTACAGGGGGCCAACTACGAGCAGTACTTC. Its protein product is CASSLQGANYEQYF.

The chain employs TRBV7-3 and TRBJ1-6; 9 bases are a match to TRBD1. CDR3 length: 17 amino acids. Germline lookup yields CDR1 SGHTA and CDR2 FQGTGA. V shed 2 bases and J 6 bases; nucleotides not matched to a gene: 8. CDR3 residues: CASSLYPPGQGNSPLHF. Written as DNA, the CDR3 is TGTGCCAGCAGCTTATACCCCCCGGGACAGGGTAATTCACCCCTCCACTTT.

V and J are TRBV20-1 and TRBJ2-7; TRBD2 agrees at 8 bases. This CDR3 region has 14 residues. Germline V lookup: CDR1 DFQATT, CDR2 SNEGSKA (reference sequence). V dropped 6 bases and J dropped 3; count of bases not matched to a gene: 10. The CDR3 here is CSAFNAGGIYEQYF. The CDR3 region has the DNA TGCAGTGCCTTCAATGCGGGGGGTATCTACGAGCAGTACTTC.

V and J are TRBV20-1 and TRBJ1-1; D uncertain. The CDR3 runs to 12 residues. The germline CDR1 and CDR2 sequences are DFQATT and SNEGSKA (reference sequence). V shed 7 bases and J shed 1 base, with 10 bases lying between them. As DNA, the CDR3 is TGCAGTGTAAGACACGGGAACACTGAAGCTTTCTTT. Protein: CSVRHGNTEAFF.

V gene TRBV5-1 combines with J gene TRBJ1-2; TRBD1 agrees at 7 bases. After removal of 4 bases from V and 8 bases from J, the junction contained 14 bases not matched to a gene. This CDR3 contains 15 residues. The germline V gene has CDR1 SGHRS and CDR2 YFSETQ. The CDR3 loop reads CASSPTSGQVRGYTF. The CDR3 region has the DNA TGCGCCAGCAGCCCGACCTCCGGACAGGTGCGGGGCTACACCTTC.